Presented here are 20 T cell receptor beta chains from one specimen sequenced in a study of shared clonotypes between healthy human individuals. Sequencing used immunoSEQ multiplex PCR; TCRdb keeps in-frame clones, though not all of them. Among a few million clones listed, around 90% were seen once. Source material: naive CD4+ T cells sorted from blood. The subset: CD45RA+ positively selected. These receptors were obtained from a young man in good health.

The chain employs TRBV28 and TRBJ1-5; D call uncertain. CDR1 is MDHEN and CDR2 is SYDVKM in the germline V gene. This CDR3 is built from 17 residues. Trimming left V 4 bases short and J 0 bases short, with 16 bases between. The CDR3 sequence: CASSSLWGGYSNQPQHF. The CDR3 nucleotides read TGTGCCAGCAGTTCCCTATGGGGAGGATATAGCAATCAGCCCCAGCATTTT.

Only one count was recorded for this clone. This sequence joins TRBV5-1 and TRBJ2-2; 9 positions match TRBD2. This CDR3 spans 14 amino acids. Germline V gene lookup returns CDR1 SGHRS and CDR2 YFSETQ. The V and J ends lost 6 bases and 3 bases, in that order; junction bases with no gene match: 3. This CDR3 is CASNIAGDTGELFF. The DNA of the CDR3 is TGCGCCAGCAATATAGCGGGAGACACCGGGGAGCTGTTTTTT.

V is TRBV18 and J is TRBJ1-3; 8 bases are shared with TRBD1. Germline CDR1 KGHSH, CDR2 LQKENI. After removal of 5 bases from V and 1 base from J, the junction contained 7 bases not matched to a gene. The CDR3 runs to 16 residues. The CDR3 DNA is TGTGCCAGCTCATCGGTTGGACAGGGATCTGGAAACACCATATATTTT. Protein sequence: CASSSVGQGSGNTIYF.

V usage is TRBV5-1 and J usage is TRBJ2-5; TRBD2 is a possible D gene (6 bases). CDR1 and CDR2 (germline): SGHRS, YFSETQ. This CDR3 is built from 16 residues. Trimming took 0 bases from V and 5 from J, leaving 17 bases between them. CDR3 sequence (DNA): TGCGCCAGCAGCTTGGGTCCGGGGGTCCCCCTGGAGACCCAGTACTTC. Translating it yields CASSLGPGVPLETQYF.

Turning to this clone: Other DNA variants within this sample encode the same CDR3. The DNA of the CDR3 is TGTGCCATCAGTGAGTCTGGCGGGGCCTCCTACGAGCAGTACTTC. The encoded protein is CAISESGGASYEQYF. The V gene is TRBV10-3, the J gene TRBJ2-7, with D maybe TRBD2 (6 bases). The V gene's germline CDR1 is ENHRY and CDR2 SYGVKD. V was pared by 0 bases and J by 0 bases, with 9 bases between. The CDR3 has 15 residues.

The CDR3 DNA sequence: TGTGCCAGCAGCGTCCGGGACAGGAGGAGTAATTCACCCCTCCACTTT. Protein product: CASSVRDRRSNSPLHF. This sequence joins TRBV7-8 and TRBJ1-6; TRBD1 aligns across 8 bases. The CDR3 contains 16 residues. The V segment lost 5 bases and the J segment 6 bases; nucleotides outside the gene matches: 9. Germline assignment: CDR1 SGHVS and CDR2 FQNEAQ. The full variable domain, in which reference TRBV7-8 and TRBJ1-6 provide the parts outside the CDR3, is GAGVSQSPRYKVAKRGQDVALRCDPISGHVSLFWYQQALGQGPEFLTYFQNEAQLDKSGLPSDRFFAERPEGSVSTLKIQRTQQEDSAVYLCASSVRDRRSNSPLHFGNGTRLTVT.

The DNA for the CDR3 is TGTGCCAGTTCAGGACAGAGCTACGAGCAGTACTTC. It codes for CASSGQSYEQYF. The chain combines TRBV18 with TRBJ2-7; tentative D call: TRBD1 (6 bases). CDR3 length: 12 residues. V lost 9 bases to trimming and J lost 3 bases, with 12 bases between them. Looked up from germline, CDR1 is KGHSH and CDR2 is LQKENI.

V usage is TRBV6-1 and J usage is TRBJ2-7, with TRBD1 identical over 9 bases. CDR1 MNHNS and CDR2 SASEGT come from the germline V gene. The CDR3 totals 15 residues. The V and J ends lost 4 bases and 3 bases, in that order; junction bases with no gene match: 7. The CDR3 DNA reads TGTGCCAGCAGTGGACTACAGGGGGCCGTCTACGAGCAGTACTTC. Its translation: CASSGLQGAVYEQYF.

The CDR3 spells CSSQGWNTEAFF. The CDR3 DNA reads as TGCAGCTCCCAAGGTTGGAACACTGAAGCTTTCTTT. V gene TRBV29-1 combines with J gene TRBJ1-1; D not certain. Trimming shortened V by 8 bases and J by 1 base, and 11 bases separated the two germline ends. This CDR3 is built from 12 residues. Germline V gene sequence: CDR1 SQVTM, CDR2 ANQGSEA.

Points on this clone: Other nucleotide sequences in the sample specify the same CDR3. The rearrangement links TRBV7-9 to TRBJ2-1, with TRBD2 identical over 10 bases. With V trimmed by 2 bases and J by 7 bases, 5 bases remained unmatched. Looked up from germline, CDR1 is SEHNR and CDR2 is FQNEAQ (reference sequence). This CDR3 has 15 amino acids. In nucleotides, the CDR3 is TGTGCCAGCAGCTTAAGAGCGGGGGGGCTAAATGAGCAGTTCTTC. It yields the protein CASSLRAGGLNEQFF.

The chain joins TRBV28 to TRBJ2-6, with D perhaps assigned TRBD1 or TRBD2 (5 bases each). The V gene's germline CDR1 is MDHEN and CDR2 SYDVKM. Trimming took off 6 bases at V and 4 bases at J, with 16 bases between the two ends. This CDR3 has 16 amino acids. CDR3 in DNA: TGTGCCAGCAGCTCCGGGACGCCGGCGGGGGCCAACGTCCTGACTTTC. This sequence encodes CASSSGTPAGANVLTF.

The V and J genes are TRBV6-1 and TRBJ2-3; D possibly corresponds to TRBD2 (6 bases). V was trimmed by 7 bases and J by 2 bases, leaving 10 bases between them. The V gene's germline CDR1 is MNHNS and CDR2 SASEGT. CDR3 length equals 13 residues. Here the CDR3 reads CASTRDPTDTQYF. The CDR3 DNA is TGTGCCAGCACGCGGGATCCCACAGATACGCAGTATTTT.

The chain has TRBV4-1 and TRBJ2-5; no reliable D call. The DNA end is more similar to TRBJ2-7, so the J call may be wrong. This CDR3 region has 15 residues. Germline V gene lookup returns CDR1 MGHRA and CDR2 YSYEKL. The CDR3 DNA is TGCGCCAGCAGCCAAGATCTCTCGGCAAAATACGAGCAGTACTTC. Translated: CASSQDLSAKYEQYF.

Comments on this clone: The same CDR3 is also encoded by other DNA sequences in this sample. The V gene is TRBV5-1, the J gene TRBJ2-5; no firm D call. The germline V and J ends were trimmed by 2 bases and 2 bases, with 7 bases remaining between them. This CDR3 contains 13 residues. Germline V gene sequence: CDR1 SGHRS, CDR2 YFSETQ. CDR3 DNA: TGCGCCAGCAGCTTTTCCTCACAAGAGACCCAGTACTTC. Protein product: CASSFSSQETQYF.

Here the CDR3 reads CASSFVTGCSYNSPLHF. For the CDR3, the DNA is TGTGCCAGCAGCTTCGTGACAGGTTGCTCCTATAATTCACCCCTCCACTTT. The rearrangement joins TRBV11-3 to TRBJ1-6; TRBD1 might be the D (6 bases). CDR1 and CDR2 (germline): SGHNT, YENEEA. The CDR3 spans 17 residues. V lost 3 bases, J lost 0 bases, and 12 bases lay in between.

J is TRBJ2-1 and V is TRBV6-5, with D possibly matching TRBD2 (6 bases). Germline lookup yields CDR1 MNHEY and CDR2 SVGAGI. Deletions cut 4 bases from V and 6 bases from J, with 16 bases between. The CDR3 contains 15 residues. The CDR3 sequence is CASSSGTPRGNEQFF. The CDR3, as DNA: TGTGCCAGCAGTTCCGGGACTCCCAGAGGCAATGAGCAGTTCTTC.

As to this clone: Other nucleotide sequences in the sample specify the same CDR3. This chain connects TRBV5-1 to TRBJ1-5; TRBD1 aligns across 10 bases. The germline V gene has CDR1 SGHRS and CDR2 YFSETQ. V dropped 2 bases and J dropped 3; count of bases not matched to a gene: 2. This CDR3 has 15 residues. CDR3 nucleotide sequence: TGCGCCAGCAGCTTAGACAGGGGGCCCAATCAGCCCCAGCATTTT. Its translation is CASSLDRGPNQPQHF.

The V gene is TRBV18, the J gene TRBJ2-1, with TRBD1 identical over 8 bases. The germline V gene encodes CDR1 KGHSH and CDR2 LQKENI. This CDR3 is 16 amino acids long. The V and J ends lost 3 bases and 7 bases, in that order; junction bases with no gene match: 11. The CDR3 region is CASSPRLGQGPNEQFF. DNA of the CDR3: TGTGCCAGCTCACCGCGCCTCGGACAGGGCCCTAATGAGCAGTTCTTC.

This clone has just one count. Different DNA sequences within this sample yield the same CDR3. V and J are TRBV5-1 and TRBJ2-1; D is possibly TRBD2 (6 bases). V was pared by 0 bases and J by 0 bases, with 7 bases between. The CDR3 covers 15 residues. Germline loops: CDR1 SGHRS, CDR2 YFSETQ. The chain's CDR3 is CASSLAGVSYNEQFF. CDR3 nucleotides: TGCGCCAGCAGCTTGGCGGGAGTCTCCTACAATGAGCAGTTCTTC.

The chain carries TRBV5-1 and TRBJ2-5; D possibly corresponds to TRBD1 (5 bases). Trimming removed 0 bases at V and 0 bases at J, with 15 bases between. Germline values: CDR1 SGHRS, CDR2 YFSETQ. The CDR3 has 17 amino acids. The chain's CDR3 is CASSLGLLQAYQETQYF. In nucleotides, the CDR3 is TGCGCCAGCAGCTTGGGTCTGTTACAGGCGTACCAAGAGACCCAGTACTTC.